Listed below are T cell receptor beta chains from one sample, sequenced in a study of shared clonotypes between healthy human individuals. Clones were sequenced by immunoSEQ multiplex PCR, and TCRdb holds only the in-frame ones, with some missing. The sample holds 2 million to 3 million clones, approximately 93% seen once. Sequencing was done on a sample of naive CD4+ T cells from PBMCs. These receptors were obtained from a man aged 18-30 years in good health. Some clones in this sample may be carry-over from other donors' samples. Both conserved end residues are part of each CDR3. Each record gives: CDR3 DNA, CDR3 protein, V gene, J gene, D gene, clone size, CDR3 length. D genes are given only for firm matches. The listing skips clone size in some rows; elsewhere it reads once, few, many or a size class.

TGTGCCAGCAGCTTAGCGCAGGGGAGGCTCTTCGAGCAGTACTTC,CASSLAQGRLFEQYF,TRBV7-9,TRBJ2-7,.,.,15
TGCGCCAGCAGCGAACCACAGGATCGCCTGACTTTC,CASSEPQDRLTF,TRBV5-1,TRBJ2-6,.,.,12
TGTGCCAGCAGTTACTCCACCGAGCAGTACTTC,CASSYSTEQYF,TRBV6-6,TRBJ2-7,.,.,11
TGCGCCAGCAGCTCGAAGGCGACTAGCGGGAGGGACGATACGCAGTATTTT,CASSSKATSGRDDTQYF,TRBV4-1,TRBJ2-3,TRBD2,.,17
TGTGCCAGCAGTGAGGCAGCGGGAAGGGGGGCCAACGTCCTGACTTTC,CASSEAAGRGANVLTF,TRBV25-1,TRBJ2-6,TRBD2,once,16
TGTGCCAGCAGCCCCTGGGGACAGTTTCTCTTTGGGGCTGAAGCTTTCTTT,CASSPWGQFLFGAEAFF,TRBV9,TRBJ1-1,TRBD1,.,17
TGTGCCAGCAGCGTAGTCGGAATCGGTGGGGGCTACACCTTC,CASSVVGIGGGYTF,TRBV9,TRBJ1-2,.,.,14
TGCAGCGCCCGGTTAGATACGCAGTATTTT,CSARLDTQYF,TRBV29-1,TRBJ2-3,.,.,10
TGTGCCAGCAGCCCAGGGGACAGCTCCTACAATGAGCAGTTCTTC,CASSPGDSSYNEQFF,TRBV11-3,TRBJ2-1,TRBD1,.,15
TGTGCCAGCAGCTCGGGACAGGGTAGGGAAAAACTGTTTTTT,CASSSGQGREKLFF,TRBV5-4,TRBJ1-4,TRBD1,once,14
TGTGCCTGGAATTTAAAAGTGGGGGGCGCGAGGGGCTACACCTTC,CAWNLKVGGARGYTF,TRBV30,TRBJ1-2,.,.,15
TGCGCCAGCAGCCAAGATATGACAGGGGTTATGAACACTGAAGCTTTCTTT,CASSQDMTGVMNTEAFF,TRBV4-1,TRBJ1-1,TRBD1,.,17
TGTGCCAGCAGCGGTCGGACAGGTTATGAAAAACTGTTTTTT,CASSGRTGYEKLFF,TRBV9,TRBJ1-4,TRBD1,.,14
TGTGCCAGCAGTTTCCAAAAGACCCGTCGGACGTTAGCTACCTACGAGCAGTACTTC,CASSFQKTRRTLATYEQYF,TRBV27,TRBJ2-7,.,.,19
TGTGCCAGCAGTGAGTCGCCTAGCGGGATTGTAGAGACCCAGTACTTC,CASSESPSGIVETQYF,TRBV6-1,TRBJ2-5,TRBD2,.,16
TGTGCCAGCAGCCAACTCAGTGTTCACCTCGGTGAGCAGTTCTTC,CASSQLSVHLGEQFF,TRBV14,TRBJ2-1,.,.,15
TGTGCCAGCAGCTGGGACAGGGGGCGACCAGATACGCAGTATTTT,CASSWDRGRPDTQYF,TRBV7-2,TRBJ2-3,TRBD1,.,15
TGTGCCAGCAGCTCTGGAGGGGGAGAGACCCAGTACTTC,CASSSGGGETQYF,TRBV7-3,TRBJ2-5,.,.,13
TGCGCCAGCAGCCAAGGGATCGGCGTAGCGGGACAGCAGTACTTC,CASSQGIGVAGQQYF,TRBV4-3,TRBJ2-7,TRBD2,.,15
TGCGCCAGCAGCCACGGGACACTACTAGCGGGAGAGCAGTTCTTC,CASSHGTLLAGEQFF,TRBV5-1,TRBJ2-1,TRBD2,.,15
TGTGCCAGCTCACCCTTGGGACAGGGGATCAATAAGCAGTTCTTC,CASSPLGQGINKQFF,TRBV18,TRBJ2-1,TRBD1,.,15
TGTGCCAGCAGTTCCTCGACAGGAAATCAGCCCCAGCATTTT,CASSSSTGNQPQHF,TRBV6-5,TRBJ1-5,.,.,14
TGTGCCAGCTCACCACCGACGGGTTCACCCCTCCACTTT,CASSPPTGSPLHF,TRBV18,TRBJ1-6,.,once,13
TGTGCCAGCAGTTTGGACCTCTACAGCAACTACGAGCAGTACTTC,CASSLDLYSNYEQYF,TRBV6-5,TRBJ2-7,.,.,15
TGCGCCAGCAGCCAGGACCCAGTCAGCACAGATACGCAGTATTTT,CASSQDPVSTDTQYF,TRBV4-1,TRBJ2-3,.,.,15
TGTGCCAGCAGCTTGGTTACAGGTCTCATCTATGGGCCCCAGCATTTT,CASSLVTGLIYGPQHF,TRBV5-8,TRBJ1-5,.,.,16
TGCGCCAGCAGCTTCCAACAGGGTGATACGCAGTATTTT,CASSFQQGDTQYF,TRBV5-1,TRBJ2-3,.,.,13
TGTGCCAGCAGCTTGGTCGGAGGCGGGGGGGACCTACGACAGCAGTACTTC,CASSLVGGGGDLRQQYF,TRBV5-4,TRBJ2-7,TRBD2,.,17
TGTGCCAGCAGCCCCCTCACGGGCTTGGCAGATACGCAGTATTTT,CASSPLTGLADTQYF,TRBV5-8,TRBJ2-3,.,.,15
TGTGCCAGCAGTTTAGGAGACTATGGCTACACCTTC,CASSLGDYGYTF,TRBV28,TRBJ1-2,.,.,12
TGCGCCAGCAGCTTGGGGGGAGCGGGAGGATCAAGCTCCTACAATGAGCAGTTCTTC,CASSLGGAGGSSSYNEQFF,TRBV5-1,TRBJ2-1,TRBD2,.,19
TGTGCCAGCTGGACGGACAGGGGGAGGATCACTGAAGCTTTCTTT,CASWTDRGRITEAFF,TRBV27,TRBJ1-1,TRBD1,.,15
TGTGCCACTGGAGGGGGCGCCGCAGATACGCAGTATTTT,CATGGGAADTQYF,TRBV28,TRBJ2-3,.,.,13
TGTGCCAGCTCTATCCTAGCGGGAGTGACAGATACGCAGTATTTT,CASSILAGVTDTQYF,TRBV11-2,TRBJ2-3,TRBD2,.,15
TGTGCCACCACGGGGAGCAGGAGAGGCACAGATACGCAGTATTTT,CATTGSRRGTDTQYF,TRBV6-1,TRBJ2-3,.,.,15
TGTGCCAGTAGTCACCGCGGGACAGGGGATCAGCCCCAGCATTTT,CASSHRGTGDQPQHF,TRBV19,TRBJ1-5,TRBD1,.,15
TGTGCCTGGAGATTAGGGGGGTTTGGCCTCCCAGATACGCAGTATTTT,CAWRLGGFGLPDTQYF,TRBV30,TRBJ2-3,.,.,16
TGTGCCAGCAGTAGAAAGGACTCCGGCTATGGCTACACCTTC,CASSRKDSGYGYTF,TRBV27,TRBJ1-2,.,.,14
TGTGCCAGCAGCTTAAATCCCCGGGGAGCAAACTATGGCTACACCTTC,CASSLNPRGANYGYTF,TRBV7-3,TRBJ1-2,.,.,16
TGTGCCAGCAGCCGCGCGTCGGGACTAGCGAGATACAATGAGCAGTTCTTC,CASSRASGLARYNEQFF,TRBV7-2,TRBJ2-1,TRBD2,.,17